A single T cell receptor (beta chain) is shown here with its context. V lost 0 bases to trimming and J lost 4 bases, with 10 bases between them. Germline V gene lookup returns CDR1 SGHKS and CDR2 YYEKEE (reference sequence). This CDR3 is built from 14 residues. The sample originates from a study of blood T cell repertoires in COVID-19. The data were produced by immunoSEQ multiplex PCR, yet TCRdb's version contains in-frame clones alone and is incomplete. Among 50,000 to 75,000 clones listed, around 73% were seen once. Input material: peripheral blood. The TCR sequence derives from a man aged 80 or over with active or convalescent COVID-19. This chain links TRBV5-5 with TRBJ1-2, with D unclear. The CDR3 nucleotides are TGTGCCAGCAGCTTGGGCTACCCTAGCTATGGCTACACCTTC. Translation: CASSLGYPSYGYTF.